What follows are 10 T cell receptor beta chains derived from one specimen sequenced in a study of blood T cell repertoires in COVID-19. Measured with immunoSEQ multiplex PCR; TCRdb has only the in-frame clones, and not every one. Of around 15,000 clones in the sample, approximately 84% were seen once. Sequencing input: peripheral blood. Receptor source: a human donor in a cohort sampled during active COVID-19.

This sequence joins TRBV29-1 and TRBJ2-1; the match to TRBD2 covers 8 bases. This CDR3 has 14 residues. Per germline, CDR1 SQVTM and CDR2 ANQGSEA. After removal of 5 bases from V and 7 bases from J, the junction contained 10 bases not matched to a gene. DNA of the CDR3: TGCAGCGTTCAAGCGGGAGTCCTTGGAAATGAGCAGTTCTTC. Protein: CSVQAGVLGNEQFF.

Here the CDR3 DNA reads TGTGCCAGCAGCTTATCTGCGGGGGGATCCCAAGAGACCCAGTACTTC. Amino acid sequence: CASSLSAGGSQETQYF. The V and J genes are TRBV7-2 and TRBJ2-5; 8 bases map to TRBD2. Per the germline V gene, CDR1 is SGHTA and CDR2 is FQGNSA. Unmatched junction bases numbered 6, after V lost 2 bases and J lost 1 base. CDR3 length: 16 amino acids.

This chain links TRBV10-3 with TRBJ2-2, with TRBD2 matching 15 bases. The V gene end was trimmed by 7 bases and the J gene end by 1 base; junction bases not matched to a gene: 4. The CDR3 runs to 17 residues. Germline values: CDR1 ENHRY, CDR2 SYGVKD. CDR3 residues: CAITKGLAGGNTGELFF. The CDR3 DNA reads as TGTGCCATCACCAAGGGACTAGCGGGGGGGAACACCGGGGAGCTGTTTTTT.

V usage is TRBV11-1 and J usage is TRBJ2-7, with D tentatively TRBD2 (5 bases). Germline values: CDR1 SGHAT, CDR2 FQDESV (reference sequence). Deletions cut 1 base from V and 2 bases from J, with 9 bases between. The CDR3 length is 14 residues. In DNA, the CDR3 is TGTGCCAGCAGCTTAGGGGGAGCCCCCTACGAGCAGTACTTC. This translates into CASSLGGAPYEQYF.

In this sample, this clone turned up a few times. CDR3 amino acids: CASSRTLAGGKRDEQFF. In DNA form, the CDR3 reads TGTGCCAGCAGCCGAACTCTAGCGGGAGGTAAGCGGGATGAGCAGTTCTTC. V usage is TRBV7-9 and J usage is TRBJ2-1; 11 bases agree with TRBD2. The CDR3 loop spans 17 amino acids. V shed 5 bases and J 8 bases; nucleotides not matched to a gene: 14. The germline V gene has CDR1 SEHNR and CDR2 FQNEAQ (reference sequence).

The V call is TRBV3-1 (or the pseudogene TRBV3-2), the J call TRBJ1-1; TRBD1 matches 9 bases. Losses at the gene ends were 1 base for V and 4 bases for J; bases not matched to a gene: 7. CDR3 length: 16 residues. Germline CDR1 LGHDT, CDR2 YNNKEL (reference sequence). The DNA of the CDR3 is TGTGCCAGCAGCCAAGGGACAGGGGATTTCGGCACTGAAGCTTTCTTT. The encoded protein is CASSQGTGDFGTEAFF.

The rearrangement uses TRBV10-2 and TRBJ1-4; D call uncertain. Germline V gene sequence: CDR1 WSHSY, CDR2 SAAADI. The CDR3 is 15 amino acids. V lost 3 bases and J lost 0, with 8 bases in between. The CDR3 sequence is CASSDGSATNEKLFF. The CDR3 coding sequence is TGCGCCAGCAGTGATGGCAGCGCAACTAATGAAAAACTGTTTTTT.

The chain recombines TRBV20-1 with TRBJ1-5; 10 bases are a match to TRBD1. Germline V lookup: CDR1 DFQATT, CDR2 SNEGSKA (reference sequence). V was pared by 3 bases and J by 6 bases, with 14 bases of the junction left unmatched. The CDR3 totals 17 residues. The DNA of the CDR3 is TGCAGTGCTAGTTTCTTTTACGGGACAGGGGTAAGTCAGCCCCAGCATTTT. Translation: CSASFFYGTGVSQPQHF.

The chain combines TRBV19 with TRBJ1-1; possible D gene TRBD1, 5 bases. The CDR3 spans 14 residues. V lost 6 bases, J lost 6 bases, and 17 bases lay in between. Germline loops: CDR1 LNHDA, CDR2 SQIVND (reference sequence). The CDR3 region is CASRGLGGVSEAFF. CDR3 bases: TGTGCCAGTAGGGGCTTGGGGGGAGTGTCTGAAGCTTTCTTT.

This clone was detected only a few times. This chain links TRBV30 with TRBJ1-5, with no clear D. Trimming stripped 0 bases from V and 4 bases from J, with 7 bases between. CDR1 and CDR2 (germline): GTSNPN, SVGIG (reference sequence). The length of the CDR3 is 13 residues. Here the CDR3 reads CAWSVSSNQPQHF. Written as DNA, the CDR3 is TGTGCCTGGAGTGTAAGTAGTAATCAGCCCCAGCATTTT.